The rows below give T cell receptor beta chains drawn from one sample of a study of spatial heterogeneity in lung cancer. A single record per CDR3 protein comes from TCRdb applying MiXCR to the 5' RACE reads. The sample records 72,000 or so distinct CDR3 sequences, roughly 8.9% being singletons. Sequencing used PBMCs, obtained at follow-up. Receptors originate from a female donor with early-stage non-small cell lung cancer. Both conserved end residues are part of each CDR3. D genes are given only for firm matches. Clone size is shown for a subset of rows, as once, few, many or a class of expanded clone.

cdr3_aa: CASSELSKADIQYF; cdr3_nt: TGTGCCAGCAGTGAGCTCTCAAAAGCGGACATTCAGTACTTC; clone_size: -; j_call: TRBJ2-4; v_call: TRBV6-1; d_call: -
cdr3_aa: CASSGLNTEAFF; cdr3_nt: TGTGCCAGCTCTGGACTGAACACTGAAGCTTTCTTT; clone_size: many; j_call: TRBJ1-1; v_call: TRBV28; d_call: -
cdr3_aa: CASSWGSNTEAFF; cdr3_nt: TGCGCCAGTTCCTGGGGGTCGAACACTGAAGCTTTCTTT; clone_size: many; j_call: TRBJ1-1; v_call: TRBV5-1; d_call: -
cdr3_aa: CASSRQWTNYGYTF; cdr3_nt: TGTGCCAGCAGCAGACAGTGGACTAACTATGGCTACACCTTC; clone_size: -; j_call: TRBJ1-2; v_call: TRBV6-5; d_call: -
cdr3_aa: CASSFPFKGRNEQYF; cdr3_nt: TGTGCCAGCAGCTTTCCGTTTAAGGGGAGGAACGAGCAGTACTTC; clone_size: many; j_call: TRBJ2-7; v_call: TRBV5-5; d_call: -
cdr3_aa: CASSLVWDRQENYGYTF; cdr3_nt: TGTGCCAGCAGCTTAGTATGGGACCGACAGGAGAACTATGGCTACACCTTC; clone_size: many; j_call: TRBJ1-2; v_call: TRBV7-8; d_call: -
cdr3_aa: CASSQGGDGSRAQYF; cdr3_nt: TGTGCCAGCAGCCAAGGGGGCGACGGGAGTCGCGCGCAGTACTTC; clone_size: many; j_call: TRBJ2-7; v_call: TRBV11-2; d_call: -
cdr3_aa: CSASRGEKLFF; cdr3_nt: TGCAGTGCTAGCCGGGGAGAAAAACTGTTTTTT; clone_size: -; j_call: TRBJ1-4; v_call: TRBV20-1; d_call: -
cdr3_aa: CAISDLIGELFF; cdr3_nt: TGTGCCATCAGTGACTTAATCGGGGAGCTGTTTTTT; clone_size: -; j_call: TRBJ2-2; v_call: TRBV10-3; d_call: -
cdr3_aa: CASSEARNSYSYEQYF; cdr3_nt: TGTGCCAGCAGTGAAGCTCGTAACAGCTACTCCTACGAGCAGTACTTC; clone_size: many; j_call: TRBJ2-7; v_call: TRBV6-1; d_call: -
cdr3_aa: CASSYRASSNTEAFF; cdr3_nt: TGCGCCAGCAGTTACCGGGCGAGCTCGAACACTGAAGCTTTCTTT; clone_size: many; j_call: TRBJ1-1; v_call: TRBV5-1; d_call: -
cdr3_aa: CASSLMPLENTEAFF; cdr3_nt: TGTGCCAGCAGCTTAATGCCACTAGAGAACACTGAAGCTTTCTTT; clone_size: many; j_call: TRBJ1-1; v_call: TRBV7-3; d_call: -